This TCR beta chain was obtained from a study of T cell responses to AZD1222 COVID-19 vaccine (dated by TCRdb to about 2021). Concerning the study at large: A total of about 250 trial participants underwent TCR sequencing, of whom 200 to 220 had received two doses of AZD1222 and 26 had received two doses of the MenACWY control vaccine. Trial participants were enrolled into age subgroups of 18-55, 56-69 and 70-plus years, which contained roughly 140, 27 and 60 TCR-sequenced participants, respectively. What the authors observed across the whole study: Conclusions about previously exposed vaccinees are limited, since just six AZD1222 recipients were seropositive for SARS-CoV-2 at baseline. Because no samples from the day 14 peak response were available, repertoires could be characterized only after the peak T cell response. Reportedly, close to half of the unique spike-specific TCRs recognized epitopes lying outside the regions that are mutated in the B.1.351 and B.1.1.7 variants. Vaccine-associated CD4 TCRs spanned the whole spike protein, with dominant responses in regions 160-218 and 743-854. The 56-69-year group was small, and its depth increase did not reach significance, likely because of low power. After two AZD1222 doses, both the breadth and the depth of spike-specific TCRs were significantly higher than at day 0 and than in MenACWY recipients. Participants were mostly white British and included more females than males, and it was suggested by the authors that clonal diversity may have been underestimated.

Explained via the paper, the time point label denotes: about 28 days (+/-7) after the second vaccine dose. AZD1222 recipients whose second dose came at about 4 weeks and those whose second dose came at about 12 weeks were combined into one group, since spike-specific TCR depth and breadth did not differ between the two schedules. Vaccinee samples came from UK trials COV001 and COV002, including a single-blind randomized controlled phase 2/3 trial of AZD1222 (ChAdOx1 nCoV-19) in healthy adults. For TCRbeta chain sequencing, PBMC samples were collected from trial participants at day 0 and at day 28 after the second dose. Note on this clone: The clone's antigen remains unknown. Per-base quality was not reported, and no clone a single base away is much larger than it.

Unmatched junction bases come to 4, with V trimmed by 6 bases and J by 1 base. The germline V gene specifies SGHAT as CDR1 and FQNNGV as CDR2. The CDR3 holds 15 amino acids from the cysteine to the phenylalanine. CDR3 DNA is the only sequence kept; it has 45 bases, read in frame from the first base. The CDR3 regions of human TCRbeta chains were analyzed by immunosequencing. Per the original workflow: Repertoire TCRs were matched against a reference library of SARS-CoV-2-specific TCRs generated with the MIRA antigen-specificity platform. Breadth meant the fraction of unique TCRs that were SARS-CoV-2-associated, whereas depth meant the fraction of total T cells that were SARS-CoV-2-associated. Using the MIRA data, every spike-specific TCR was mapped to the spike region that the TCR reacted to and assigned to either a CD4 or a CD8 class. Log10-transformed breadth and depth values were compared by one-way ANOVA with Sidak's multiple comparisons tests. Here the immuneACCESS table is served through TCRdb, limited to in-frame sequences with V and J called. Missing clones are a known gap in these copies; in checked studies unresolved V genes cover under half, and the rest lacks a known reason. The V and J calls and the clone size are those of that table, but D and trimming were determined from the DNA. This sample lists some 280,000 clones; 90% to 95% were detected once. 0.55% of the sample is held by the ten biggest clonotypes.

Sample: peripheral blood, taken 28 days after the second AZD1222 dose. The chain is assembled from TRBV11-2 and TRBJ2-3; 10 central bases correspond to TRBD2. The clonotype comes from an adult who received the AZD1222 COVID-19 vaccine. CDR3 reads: CASRQLAGGTDTQYF. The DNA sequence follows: TGTGCCAGCAGGCAGCTAGCGGGGGGCACAGATACGCAGTATTTT.